These T cell receptor beta chains were read from a single sample in a study of blood T cell repertoires in COVID-19. Sequencing was performed with immunoSEQ multiplex PCR; in TCRdb, only in-frame clones are kept and a portion is missing. The table includes almost 350,000 clones, about 92% detected once. The material sequenced was peripheral blood. All receptors derive from an older woman with COVID-19, enrolled during active disease. CDR3s include the opening cysteine and the closing phenylalanine or tryptophan. A D gene is named only where the DNA matches it firmly. Expanded clones get a size class; other rows say once, few or many, or leave the size out.

J gene: TRBJ2-3; clone size: .; V gene: TRBV28; D gene: TRBD2; CDR3 protein: CASSGPGLAGGLIDTQYF; CDR3 DNA: TGTGCCAGCAGTGGCCCGGGACTAGCGGGGGGGCTGATCGATACGCAGTATTTT
J gene: TRBJ2-1; clone size: .; V gene: TRBV2; D gene: .; CDR3 protein: CASRSGLFSSYNEQFF; CDR3 DNA: TGTGCCAGCAGATCGGGACTCTTTTCCTCCTACAATGAGCAGTTCTTC
J gene: TRBJ1-3; clone size: .; V gene: TRBV27; D gene: TRBD1; CDR3 protein: CASSLRPPDRTGNTIYF; CDR3 DNA: TGTGCCAGCAGTTTACGTCCTCCGGACAGGACTGGAAACACCATATATTTT
J gene: TRBJ2-5; clone size: .; V gene: TRBV15; D gene: TRBD2; CDR3 protein: CATSRDTGGQETQYF; CDR3 DNA: TGTGCCACCAGCAGAGATACGGGGGGCCAAGAGACCCAGTACTTC
J gene: TRBJ1-1; clone size: .; V gene: TRBV6-2/TRBV6-3; D gene: .; CDR3 protein: CASTPGHKGEAFF; CDR3 DNA: TGTGCCAGCACCCCGGGACATAAGGGAGAAGCTTTCTTT
J gene: TRBJ2-4; clone size: .; V gene: TRBV6-1; D gene: .; CDR3 protein: CASSEISPGVTLGDKNIQYF; CDR3 DNA: TGTGCCAGCAGTGAAATTTCCCCGGGGGTCACTTTGGGAGACAAAAACATTCAGTACTTC
J gene: TRBJ1-1; clone size: .; V gene: TRBV13; D gene: .; CDR3 protein: CASSPRAGDWRTFF; CDR3 DNA: TGTGCCAGCAGCCCCCGAGCGGGGGACTGGAGAACTTTCTTT
J gene: TRBJ2-6; clone size: .; V gene: TRBV28; D gene: .; CDR3 protein: CASSNRDWTSGANVLTF; CDR3 DNA: TGTGCCAGCAGTAACCGGGACTGGACCTCTGGGGCCAACGTCCTGACTTTC
J gene: TRBJ2-2; clone size: .; V gene: TRBV7-9; D gene: .; CDR3 protein: CASSFSANTGELFF; CDR3 DNA: TGTGCCAGCAGCTTTTCCGCGAACACCGGGGAGCTGTTTTTT
J gene: TRBJ1-5; clone size: few; V gene: TRBV18; D gene: TRBD1; CDR3 protein: CASSQRGQEGFQPQHF; CDR3 DNA: TGTGCCAGCTCACAAAGGGGACAGGAAGGGTTTCAGCCCCAGCATTTT
J gene: TRBJ1-2; clone size: .; V gene: TRBV15; D gene: TRBD1; CDR3 protein: CATSRDFAGQGAYGYTF; CDR3 DNA: TGTGCCACCAGCAGAGATTTTGCGGGACAGGGGGCTTATGGCTACACCTTC
J gene: TRBJ2-1; clone size: .; V gene: TRBV6-6; D gene: .; CDR3 protein: CASSLYSYNEQFF; CDR3 DNA: TGTGCCAGCAGTTTATACTCCTACAATGAGCAGTTCTTC
J gene: TRBJ2-2; clone size: .; V gene: TRBV12-5; D gene: TRBD1; CDR3 protein: CASGLRQGSGELFF; CDR3 DNA: TGTGCTAGTGGTTTGAGACAGGGGAGCGGGGAGCTGTTTTTT
J gene: TRBJ2-7; clone size: .; V gene: TRBV6-1; D gene: .; CDR3 protein: CASSEGVRFYEQYF; CDR3 DNA: TGTGCCAGCAGTGAAGGTGTCAGATTCTACGAGCAGTACTTC
J gene: TRBJ1-1; clone size: .; V gene: TRBV6-4; D gene: .; CDR3 protein: CASSPERGTEAFF; CDR3 DNA: TGTGCCAGCTCCCCCGAGAGGGGGACTGAAGCTTTCTTT
J gene: TRBJ1-3; clone size: .; V gene: TRBV7-9; D gene: .; CDR3 protein: CASTLRGGNTIYF; CDR3 DNA: TGTGCCAGCACCCTGAGAGGTGGCAACACCATATATTTT
J gene: TRBJ2-7; clone size: .; V gene: TRBV5-1; D gene: TRBD1; CDR3 protein: CASSPSGRDRGEQYF; CDR3 DNA: TGCGCCAGCAGCCCATCGGGTCGGGACAGGGGCGAGCAGTACTTC
J gene: TRBJ2-1; clone size: .; V gene: TRBV27; D gene: TRBD2; CDR3 protein: CASSLWIGGDYSEQFF; CDR3 DNA: TGTGCCAGCAGTTTATGGATCGGGGGGGATTATTCTGAGCAGTTCTTC